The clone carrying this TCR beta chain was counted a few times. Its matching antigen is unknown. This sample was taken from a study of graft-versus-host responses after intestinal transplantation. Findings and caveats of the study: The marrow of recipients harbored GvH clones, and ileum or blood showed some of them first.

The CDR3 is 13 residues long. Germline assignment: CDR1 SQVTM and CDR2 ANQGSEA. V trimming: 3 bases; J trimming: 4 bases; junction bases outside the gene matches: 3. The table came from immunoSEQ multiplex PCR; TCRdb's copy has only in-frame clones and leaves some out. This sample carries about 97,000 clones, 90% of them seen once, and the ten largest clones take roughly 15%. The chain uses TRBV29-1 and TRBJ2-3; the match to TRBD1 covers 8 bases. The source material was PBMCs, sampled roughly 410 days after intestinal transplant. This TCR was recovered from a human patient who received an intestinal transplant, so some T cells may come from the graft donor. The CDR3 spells CSVDPQGADTQYF. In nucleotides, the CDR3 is TGCAGCGTTGACCCACAGGGGGCAGATACGCAGTATTTT.